This T cell receptor (beta chain) was retrieved from a study of cytomegalovirus exposure and HLA in healthy donors. The study, taken as a whole, reports: Overall, about 160 TCR beta chains were annotated as cytomegalovirus-associated. The classifier was said to identify cytomegalovirus status with high specificity and sensitivity. A later analysis revealed that TCR association rates differed between HLA loci, peaking at DRB1 and bottoming out at HLA-C.

PCR primers comprised 60 Vbeta and 13 Jbeta primers. Sequencing was performed with immunoSEQ multiplex PCR; in TCRdb, only in-frame clones are kept and a portion is missing. The data contain roughly 68,000 clones, 65% to 70% of them singletons. J gave up 3 bases and V 4 bases, and 5 bases lay outside the gene matches. The CDR3 sequence is 16 residues long. From germline, CDR1 is SGHTA and CDR2 FQGNSA. About this clone: Its specificity is unknown.

This sequence originates from a man aged 35-49 years in good health and CMV-seropositive. This chain connects TRBV7-2 to TRBJ2-7; 14 bases are a match to TRBD2. The source material was PBMCs. CDR3 DNA sequence: TGTGCCAGCAGCTATATTGGGACTAGCGGGGGCTACGAGCAGTACTTC. Protein sequence: CASSYIGTSGGYEQYF.